The T cell receptor beta chain under discussion was sequenced for a study of cytomegalovirus exposure and HLA in healthy donors. Regarding this clone: The target antigen is unknown.

Germline V gene sequence: CDR1 SGHNT, CDR2 YYREEE (reference sequence). The CDR3 totals 17 residues. V lost 0 bases and J lost 2; bases outside the gene matches: 5. Overall study results and limits: Specific recognition of CMV antigens was confirmed in vitro for a few chains (all CMV-associated). The later analysis indicated that the majority of CMV-associated TCR beta chains appeared HLA-restricted.

Researchers ran the PCR with 60 Vbeta and 13 Jbeta primers. Sequenced by immunoSEQ multiplex PCR; TCRdb stores in-frame clones only, minus some. Of 200,000 to 250,000 clones listed, around 88% are singletons. This sequence was found in a woman aged 18-35 years in good health and CMV-seronegative. Sequenced input: PBMCs. The rearrangement links TRBV5-4 to TRBJ2-2, with TRBD2 matching over 9 bases. CDR3 in DNA: TGTGCCAGCAGCTTGGGGCCTAGCGGGGCAAACACCGGGGAGCTGTTTTTT. Encoded protein: CASSLGPSGANTGELFF.